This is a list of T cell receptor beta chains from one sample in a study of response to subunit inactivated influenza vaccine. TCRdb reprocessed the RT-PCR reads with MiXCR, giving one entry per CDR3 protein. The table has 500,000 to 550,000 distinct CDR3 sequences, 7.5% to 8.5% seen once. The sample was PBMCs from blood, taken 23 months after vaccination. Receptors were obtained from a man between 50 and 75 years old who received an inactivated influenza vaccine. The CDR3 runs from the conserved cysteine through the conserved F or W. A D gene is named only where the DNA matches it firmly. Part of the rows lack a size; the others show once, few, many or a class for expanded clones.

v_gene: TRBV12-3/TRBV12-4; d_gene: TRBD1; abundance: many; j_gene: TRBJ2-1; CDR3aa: CASSSGTGINSYNEQFF; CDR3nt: TGTGCCAGCAGTTCTGGGACAGGAATAAACTCCTACAATGAGCAGTTCTTC
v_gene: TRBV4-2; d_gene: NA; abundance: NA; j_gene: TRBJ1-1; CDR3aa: CASSQNSMNTEAFF; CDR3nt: TGTGCCAGCAGCCAGAATTCGATGAACACTGAAGCTTTCTTT
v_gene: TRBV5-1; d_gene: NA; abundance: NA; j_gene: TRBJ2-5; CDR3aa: CASAPSAQETQYF; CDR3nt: TGCGCCAGCGCTCCCTCAGCACAAGAGACCCAGTACTTC
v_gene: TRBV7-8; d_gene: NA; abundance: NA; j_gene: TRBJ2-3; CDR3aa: CASSLAWSTDTQYF; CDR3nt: TGTGCCAGCAGCTTAGCGTGGAGCACAGATACGCAGTATTTT
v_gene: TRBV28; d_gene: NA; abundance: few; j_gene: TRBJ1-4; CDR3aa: CASSLGGLGTNEKLFF; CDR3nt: TGTGCCAGCAGTTTAGGGGGTCTGGGGACTAATGAAAAACTGTTTTTT
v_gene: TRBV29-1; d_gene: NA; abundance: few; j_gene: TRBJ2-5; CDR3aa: CSVQEGARQETQYF; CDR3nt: TGCAGCGTTCAGGAGGGGGCCCGTCAAGAGACCCAGTACTTC
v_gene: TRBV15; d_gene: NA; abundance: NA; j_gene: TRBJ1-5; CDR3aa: CATSRRTATFSNQPQHF; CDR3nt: TGTGCCACCAGCAGACGGACAGCCACGTTTAGCAATCAGCCCCAGCATTTT
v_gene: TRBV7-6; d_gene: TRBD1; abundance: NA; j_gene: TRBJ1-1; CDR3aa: CASKDRVDTEAFF; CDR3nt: TGTGCCAGCAAGGACAGGGTGGACACTGAAGCTTTCTTT
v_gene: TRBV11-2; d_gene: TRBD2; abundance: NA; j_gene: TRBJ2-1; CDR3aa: CASSPQRGAHNEQFF; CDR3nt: TGTGCCAGCAGCCCACAGCGGGGGGCGCACAATGAGCAGTTCTTC
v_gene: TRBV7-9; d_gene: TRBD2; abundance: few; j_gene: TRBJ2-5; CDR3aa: CASLRTSRDGTQYF; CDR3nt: TGTGCCAGCTTAAGGACTAGTCGAGACGGGACCCAGTACTTC
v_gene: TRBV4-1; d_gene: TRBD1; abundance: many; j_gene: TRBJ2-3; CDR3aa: CASSQGGQSTDTQYF; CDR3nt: TGCGCCAGCAGCCAAGGGGGACAGAGCACAGATACGCAGTATTTT
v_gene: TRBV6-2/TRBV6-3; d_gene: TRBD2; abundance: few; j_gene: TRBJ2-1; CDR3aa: CASRPPGLAVYNEQFF; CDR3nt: TGTGCCAGCAGGCCGCCGGGACTAGCGGTTTACAATGAGCAGTTCTTC
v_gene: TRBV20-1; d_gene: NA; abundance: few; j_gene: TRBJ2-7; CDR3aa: CSARGLEGRGKSYEQYF; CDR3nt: TGCAGTGCTAGAGGACTAGAAGGTAGGGGGAAGTCCTACGAGCAGTACTTC
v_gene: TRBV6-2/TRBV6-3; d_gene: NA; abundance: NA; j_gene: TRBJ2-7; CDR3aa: CASSGETGYEQYF; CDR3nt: TGTGCCAGCAGCGGCGAGACAGGCTACGAGCAGTACTTC
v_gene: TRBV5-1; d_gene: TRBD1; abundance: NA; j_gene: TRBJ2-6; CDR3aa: CASSWDRERSGANVLTF; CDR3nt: TGCGCCAGCAGCTGGGACAGGGAGCGTTCTGGGGCCAACGTCCTGACTTTC
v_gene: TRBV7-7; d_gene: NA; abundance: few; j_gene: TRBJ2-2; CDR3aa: CASSQNIDTGELFF; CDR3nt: TGTGCTAGCAGCCAGAATATTGACACCGGGGAGCTGTTTTTT
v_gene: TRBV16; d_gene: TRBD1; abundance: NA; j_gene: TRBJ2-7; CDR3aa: CASSRQTGFYERYF; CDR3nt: TGTGCCAGCAGCCGCCAGACAGGGTTCTACGAGCGGTACTTC
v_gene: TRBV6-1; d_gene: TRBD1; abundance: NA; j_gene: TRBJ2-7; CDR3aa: CASKRQGWGYEQYF; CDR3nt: TGTGCCAGCAAGAGACAGGGTTGGGGCTACGAGCAGTACTTC
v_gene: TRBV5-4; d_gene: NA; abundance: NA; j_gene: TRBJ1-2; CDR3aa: CASSSRANYGYTF; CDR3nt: TGTGCCAGCAGTTCAAGGGCGAACTATGGCTACACCTTC
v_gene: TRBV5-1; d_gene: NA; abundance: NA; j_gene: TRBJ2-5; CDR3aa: CASSFTGFAETQYF; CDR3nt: TGCGCCAGCAGCTTCACAGGGTTTGCAGAGACCCAGTACTTC
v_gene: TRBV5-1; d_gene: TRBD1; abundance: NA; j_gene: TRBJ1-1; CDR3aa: CASSIRGPGAGNTEAFF; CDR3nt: TGCGCCAGCAGCATAAGGGGGCCTGGGGCCGGGAACACTGAAGCTTTCTTT
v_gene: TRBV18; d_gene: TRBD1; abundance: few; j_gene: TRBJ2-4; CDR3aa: CASSAGQGKNIQYF; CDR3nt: TGTGCCAGCTCCGCGGGACAGGGTAAAAACATTCAGTACTTC
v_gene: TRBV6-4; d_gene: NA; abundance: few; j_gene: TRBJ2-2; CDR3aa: CASSEAGTGELFF; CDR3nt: TGTGCCAGCAGTGAAGCGGGTACCGGGGAGCTGTTTTTT
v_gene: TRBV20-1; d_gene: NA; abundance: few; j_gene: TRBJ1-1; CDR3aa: CSAYPRNTEAFF; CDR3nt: TGCAGTGCTTACCCCCGGAACACTGAAGCTTTCTTT
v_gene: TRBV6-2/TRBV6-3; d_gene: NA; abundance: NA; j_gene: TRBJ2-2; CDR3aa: CASSYHPVNPLSPGELFF; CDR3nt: TGTGCCAGCAGTTACCATCCCGTAAACCCACTTAGTCCCGGGGAGCTGTTTTTT
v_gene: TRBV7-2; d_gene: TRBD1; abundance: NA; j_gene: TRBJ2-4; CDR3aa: CASSPDRQGVQYF; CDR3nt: TGTGCCAGCAGCCCGGACAGGCAGGGAGTTCAGTACTTC
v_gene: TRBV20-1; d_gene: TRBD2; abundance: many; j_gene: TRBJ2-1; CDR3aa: CSASQRGRTNEQFF; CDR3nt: TGCAGTGCTAGCCAGCGGGGACGCACGAATGAGCAGTTCTTC
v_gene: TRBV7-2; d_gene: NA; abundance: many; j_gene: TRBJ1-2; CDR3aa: CASSLARVNYGYTF; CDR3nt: TGTGCCAGCAGCTTAGCTCGGGTGAACTATGGCTACACCTTC